The T cell receptor (beta chain) under discussion was sequenced for a study of blood T cell repertoires in COVID-19. The ends were cut back, 3 bases at V and 6 bases at J, with 24 bases in the middle. This CDR3 has 18 residues. CDR1 and CDR2 (germline): LGHDT, YNNKEL (reference sequence). The assay was immunoSEQ multiplex PCR, and TCRdb's table has in-frame clones only and misses some. The repertoire holds under 300,000 clones, with more than 75% as singletons. Sequencing was done on a sample of PBMCs or T cells enriched from blood (not recorded which). The clonotype originates from a woman aged 60-75 years in a cohort exposed to, infected with or recovered from COVID-19 (not recorded which). The chain has TRBV3-1 (or the pseudogene TRBV3-2) and TRBJ2-1, with a weak D call TRBD2 (7 bases). The CDR3 spells CASSQRHHTTGRANEQFF. CDR3 DNA: TGTGCCAGCAGCCAGCGTCACCACACTACAGGGAGGGCCAATGAGCAGTTCTTC.